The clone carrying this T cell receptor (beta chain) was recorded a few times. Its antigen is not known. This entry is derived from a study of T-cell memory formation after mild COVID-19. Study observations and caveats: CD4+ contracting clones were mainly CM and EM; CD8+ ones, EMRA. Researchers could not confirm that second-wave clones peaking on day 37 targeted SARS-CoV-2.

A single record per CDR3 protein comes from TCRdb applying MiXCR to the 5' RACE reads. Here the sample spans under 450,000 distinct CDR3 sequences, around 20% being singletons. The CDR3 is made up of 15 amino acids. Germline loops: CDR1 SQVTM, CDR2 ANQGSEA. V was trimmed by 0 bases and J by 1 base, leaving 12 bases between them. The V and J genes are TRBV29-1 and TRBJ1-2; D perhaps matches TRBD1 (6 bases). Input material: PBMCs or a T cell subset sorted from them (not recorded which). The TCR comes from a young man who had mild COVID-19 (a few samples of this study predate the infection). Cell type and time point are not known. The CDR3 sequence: CSVEDLGGSNYGYTF. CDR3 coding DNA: TGCAGCGTTGAAGATCTAGGGGGAAGTAACTATGGCTACACCTTC.